Shown below are 10 T cell receptor beta chains from a single sample sequenced in a study of long-term antiretroviral therapy in people with HIV. Sequencing used immunoSEQ v3.0 at survey level. Sequencing was performed with immunoSEQ multiplex PCR; in TCRdb, only in-frame clones are kept and a portion is missing. The sample shows 25,000 to 30,000 clones, roughly four fifths of them seen only once. This material consisted of unsorted PBMCs, taken 2.9 years after starting antiretroviral therapy. The receptor set was obtained from a man in his forties or fifties with HIV.

The chain links TRBV2 to TRBJ1-5, with D unresolved. CDR1 SNHLY and CDR2 FYNNEI come from the germline V gene. The length of the CDR3 is 14 residues. V lost 4 bases and J lost 5, with 12 bases in between. CDR3 nucleotide sequence: TGTGCCAGCAGTGCCCAGTCCGAAGATCAGCCCCAGCATTTT. Translated: CASSAQSEDQPQHF.

This chain connects TRBV7-2 to TRBJ2-5; TRBD2 agrees at 7 bases. The V gene's germline CDR1 is SGHTA and CDR2 FQGNSA. The trim removed 3 bases at V and 5 bases at J, leaving 0 bases unmatched. The CDR3 consists of 12 residues. The CDR3 loop reads CASSFGRETQYF. The CDR3 DNA sequence: TGTGCCAGCAGCTTCGGGAGGGAGACCCAGTACTTC.

V usage is TRBV10-3 and J usage is TRBJ1-6, with 7 bases matching TRBD1. Germline CDR1 reads ENHRY; CDR2 reads SYGVKD. V trimming: 6 bases; J trimming: 1 base; junction bases outside the gene matches: 6. The CDR3 is 16 amino acids. The CDR3 here is CAISRDSESYNSPLHF. CDR3 in DNA: TGTGCCATCAGCCGGGACAGTGAGTCCTATAATTCACCCCTCCACTTT.

V and J are TRBV28 and TRBJ2-2; D is undetermined. CDR1 is MDHEN and CDR2 is SYDVKM in the germline V gene. V gave up 5 bases and J gave up 0 bases, with 10 bases separating them. This CDR3 is built from 15 residues. CDR3 coding DNA: TGTGCCAGCAGTCCCAGGACGGCGAACACCGGGGAGCTGTTTTTT. Translating it yields CASSPRTANTGELFF.

The rearrangement joins TRBV6-5 to TRBJ2-1, with D possibly matching TRBD2 (5 bases). Trimming cost V 2 bases and J 10 bases, with 9 bases left between them. Germline V gene lookup returns CDR1 MNHEY and CDR2 SVGAGI. The CDR3 consists of 12 residues. The CDR3 DNA reads as TGTGCCAGCAGTTACCTGGGAGCCGAGCAGTTCTTC. Protein sequence: CASSYLGAEQFF.

The chain is built from TRBV6-1 and TRBJ1-2; unclear D gene. Looked up from germline, CDR1 is MNHNS and CDR2 is SASEGT. This CDR3 region has 12 residues. The V end lost 0 bases, the J end lost 5 bases, and 4 bases lay between the germline ends. CDR3 sequence reads: CASSEAFYGYTF. The CDR3 DNA reads as TGTGCCAGCAGTGAAGCCTTTTATGGCTACACCTTC.

V is TRBV7-8 and J is TRBJ2-1; TRBD1 or TRBD2 may be the D gene (6 bases each). The germline gives CDR1 SGHVS, CDR2 FQNEAQ. This CDR3 contains 13 residues. V was trimmed by 3 bases and J by 7 bases, leaving 10 bases between them. The CDR3 coding sequence is TGTGCCAGCAGCTTCGAAGGGGGGAATGAGCAGTTCTTC. Translation: CASSFEGGNEQFF.

The chain combines TRBV6-6 with TRBJ1-2; D is unclear. V was clipped by 3 bases and J by 4 bases, with 12 bases between them. Germline loops: CDR1 MNHNY, CDR2 SVGAGI (reference sequence). This CDR3 contains 14 residues. This CDR3 is CASSYGASPYGYTF. The DNA for the CDR3 is TGTGCCAGCAGTTATGGTGCTTCCCCCTATGGCTACACCTTC.

The rearrangement uses TRBV5-1 and TRBJ1-1; perhaps TRBD1 as D (5 bases). Trimming removed 2 bases at V and 3 bases at J, with 14 bases between. The length of the CDR3 is 15 residues. CDR1 SGHRS and CDR2 YFSETQ come from the germline V gene. DNA for the CDR3: TGCGCCAGCAGCTTAAGCGGTGGGGGGGACACTGAAGCTTTCTTT. Amino acid sequence: CASSLSGGGDTEAFF. Supplemented by reference TRBV5-1 and TRBJ1-1, the full variable domain reads KAGVTQTPRYLIKTRGQQVTLSCSPISGHRSVSWYQQTPGQGLQFLFEYFSETQRNKGNFPGRFSGRQFSNSRSEMNVSTLELGDSALYLCASSLSGGGDTEAFFGQGTRLTVV.

The chain employs TRBV6-1 and TRBJ2-7; unclear D gene. The ends were cut back, 2 bases at V and 2 bases at J, with 10 bases in the middle. Germline values: CDR1 MNHNS, CDR2 SASEGT. This CDR3 region has 14 residues. The CDR3 DNA sequence: TGTGCCAGCAGTGAACGTGGGTCCACCTACGAGCAGTACTTC. It yields the protein CASSERGSTYEQYF.